The sequence of this T cell receptor beta chain was determined in a study of T cell responses to AZD1222 COVID-19 vaccine. Profiled with immunoSEQ multiplex PCR; TCRdb holds only in-frame clones, not every one. The sample includes around 84,000 clones, 70% to 90% of them seen just once. The junction had 8 bases not matched to a gene; V was cut back by 6 bases and J by 6 bases. Germline V CDR1 and CDR2: KGHSH, LQKENI. CDR3 length: 14 amino acids. Sample: peripheral blood, taken 28 days after the second AZD1222 dose. This chain connects TRBV18 to TRBJ1-5; 7 nucleotides align to TRBD1. The receptor comes from an adult who received the AZD1222 COVID-19 vaccine. The CDR3 nucleotides are TGTGCCAGCTCGCCTCAGGGGGGTGGTCAGCCCCAGCATTTT. Residues: CASSPQGGGQPQHF.